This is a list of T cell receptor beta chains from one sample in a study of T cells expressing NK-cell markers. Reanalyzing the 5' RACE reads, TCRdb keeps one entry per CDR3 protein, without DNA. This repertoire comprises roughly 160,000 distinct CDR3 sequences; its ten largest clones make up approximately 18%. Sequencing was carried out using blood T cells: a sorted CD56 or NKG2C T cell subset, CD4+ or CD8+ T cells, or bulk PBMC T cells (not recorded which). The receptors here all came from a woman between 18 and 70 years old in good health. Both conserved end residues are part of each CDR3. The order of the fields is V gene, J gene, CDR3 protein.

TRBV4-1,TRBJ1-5,CASSQVWLGRLGNQPQHF
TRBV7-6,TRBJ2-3,CASSLVASGGASDTQYF
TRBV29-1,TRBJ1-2,CSVEQGAQGYGYTF
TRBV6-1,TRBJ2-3,CASSDLWVVADTQYF
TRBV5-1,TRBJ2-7,CASSLQAPRGEQYF
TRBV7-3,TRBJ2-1,CASSVGGGSSYNEQFF
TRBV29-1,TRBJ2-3,CSVGVQNTQYF
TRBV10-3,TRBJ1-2,CAILTDSQEGYTF
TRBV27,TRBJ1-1,CASSHRALNTEAFF
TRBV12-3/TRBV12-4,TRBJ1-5,CASSLGGDTQPQHF
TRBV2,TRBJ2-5,CASSEASETQYF
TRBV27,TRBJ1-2,CASSPLGEIGFGYTF
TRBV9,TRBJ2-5,CASSDRLAQETQYF
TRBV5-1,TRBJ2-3,CASSPLLGSIDTQYF
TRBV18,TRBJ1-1,CASSPIANTEAFF
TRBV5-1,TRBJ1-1,CASSEASLNTEAFF
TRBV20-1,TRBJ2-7,CSASDSGTSLYEQYF
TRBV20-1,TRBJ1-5,CSARRDGNQPQHF
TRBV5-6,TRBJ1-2,CASSFSGTDNYGYTF
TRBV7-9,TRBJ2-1,CASSLVSASNEQFF
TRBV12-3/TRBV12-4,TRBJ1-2,CASSLGGTGNYGYTF
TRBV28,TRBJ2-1,CASITLRTGSYNEQFF
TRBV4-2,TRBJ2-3,CASSQEGGWVPTDTQYF
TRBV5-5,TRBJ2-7,CASSWTSTTYEQYF
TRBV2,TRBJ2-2,CASRKDRGSNTGELFF
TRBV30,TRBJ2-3,CAWLGGVGTDTQYF
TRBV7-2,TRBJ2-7,CASSPHSGSYEQYF
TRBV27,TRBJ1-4,CASSFAPSGRRATNEKLFF
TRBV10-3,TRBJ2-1,CAISNMGNIAGVGNEQFF
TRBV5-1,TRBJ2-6,CASSLASASGANVLTF
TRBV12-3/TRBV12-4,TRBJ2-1,CASSLASGAYNEQFF
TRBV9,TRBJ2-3,CASSPNIADTQYF
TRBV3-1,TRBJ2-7,CASSQEVPGSEQYF